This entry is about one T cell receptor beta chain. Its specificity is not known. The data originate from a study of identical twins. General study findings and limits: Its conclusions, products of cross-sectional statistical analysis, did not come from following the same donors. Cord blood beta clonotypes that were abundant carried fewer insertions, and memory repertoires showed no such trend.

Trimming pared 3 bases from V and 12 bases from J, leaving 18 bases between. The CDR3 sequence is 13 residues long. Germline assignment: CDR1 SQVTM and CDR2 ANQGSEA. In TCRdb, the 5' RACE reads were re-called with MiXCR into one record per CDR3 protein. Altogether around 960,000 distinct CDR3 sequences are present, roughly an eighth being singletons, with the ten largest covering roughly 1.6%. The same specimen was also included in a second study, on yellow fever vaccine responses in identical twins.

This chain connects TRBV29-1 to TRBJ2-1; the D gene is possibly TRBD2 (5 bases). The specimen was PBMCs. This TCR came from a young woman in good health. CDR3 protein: CSVDDPLELGQFF. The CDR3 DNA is TGCAGCGTTGACGACCCACTAGAGTTAGGGCAGTTCTTC.